This T cell receptor beta chain was recovered during a study of blood T cell repertoires in COVID-19. Study in general: The samples span acute and convalescent COVID-19 from the United States, Italy and Spain. In each case, the material was cDNA or gDNA derived from T cells, B-cell-depleted T cells, or PBMCs.

Looked up from germline, CDR1 is MNHEY and CDR2 is SMNVEV (reference sequence). The junction had 5 bases not matched to a gene; V was cut back by 5 bases and J by 4 bases. The CDR3 consists of 14 residues. Per the original methods: Amplifying reference gene primers gave estimates of nucleated cell counts. The assay was immunoSEQ multiplex PCR, and TCRdb's table has in-frame clones only and misses some. V and J calls and clone size come straight from that table; D and trimming were deduced from the DNA. The sample contains roughly 350,000 clones, roughly 90% of which appear only once. The rearrangement links TRBV27 to TRBJ1-1; the match to TRBD1 covers 9 bases. The sample taken for sequencing was peripheral blood. The sequence came from a woman aged 45-60 years with active or convalescent COVID-19. The CDR3 DNA reads as TGTGCCAGCAGTCCGCTGACAGGGGGCACTGAAGCTTTCTTT. It specifies CASSPLTGGTEAFF.